This T cell receptor beta chain is from a study of blood T cells in healthy people across ages. Through a sample-barcoded 5' primer and a J-beta primer mix, a second PCR was run for roughly 6 to 12 cycles. The template-switch adaptor was a 5' adaptor with 12 random nucleotides. It tagged each cDNA molecule. Each CDR3 protein is one row after TCRdb ran MiXCR on the 5' RACE reads. Of over 300,000 distinct CDR3 sequences in the sample, about 55% were seen once. Germline lookup yields CDR1 SGHRS and CDR2 YFSETQ. CDR3 length: 17 amino acids. Trimming took off 2 bases at V and 0 bases at J, with 12 bases between the two ends. This clonotype was detected only a few times. Total RNA, at least 5 micrograms per sample, came from PBMCs.

Sequenced input: blood. This receptor was obtained from a man aged 55 to 70 in good health. The chain links TRBV5-1 to TRBJ2-6; no firm D call. CDR3 sequence reads: CASSFVTASSGANVLTF. The CDR3 region has the DNA TGCGCCAGCAGCTTTGTAACGGCCTCCTCTGGGGCCAACGTCCTGACTTTC.